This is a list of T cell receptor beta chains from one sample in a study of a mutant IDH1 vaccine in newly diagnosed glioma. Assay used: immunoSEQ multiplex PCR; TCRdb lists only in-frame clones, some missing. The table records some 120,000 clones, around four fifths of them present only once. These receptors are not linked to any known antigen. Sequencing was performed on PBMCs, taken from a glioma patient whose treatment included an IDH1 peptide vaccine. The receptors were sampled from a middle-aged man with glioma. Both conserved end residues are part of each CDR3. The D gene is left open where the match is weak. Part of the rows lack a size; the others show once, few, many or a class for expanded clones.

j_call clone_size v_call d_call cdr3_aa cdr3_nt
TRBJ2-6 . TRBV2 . CASSEIPRNVLTF TGTGCCAGCAGTGAAATCCCTCGTAACGTCCTGACTTTC
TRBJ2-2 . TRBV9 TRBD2 CASTNSGRGTGELFF TGTGCCAGCACGAATAGCGGGAGGGGGACCGGGGAGCTGTTTTTT
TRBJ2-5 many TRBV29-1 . CSVGDRFQETQYF TGCAGCGTCGGCGACAGGTTCCAAGAGACCCAGTACTTC
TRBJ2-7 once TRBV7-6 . CASSLTDGAYEQYF TGTGCCAGCAGCTTAACGGACGGAGCCTACGAGCAGTACTTC
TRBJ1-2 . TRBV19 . CASEGGYGYTF TGTGCCAGTGAGGGGGGTTACGGCTACACCTTC
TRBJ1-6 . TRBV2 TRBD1 CASTNGTGINSPLHF TGTGCCAGCACCAACGGGACAGGGATTAATTCACCCCTCCACTTT
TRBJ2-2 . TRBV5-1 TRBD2 CASSLPPAGGNTGELFF TGCGCCAGCAGCCTGCCCCCTGCGGGAGGGAACACCGGGGAGCTGTTTTTT
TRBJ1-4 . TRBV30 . CAWSPTAMGEKLFF TGTGCCTGGAGTCCGACAGCGATGGGAGAAAAACTGTTTTTT
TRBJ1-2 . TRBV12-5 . CASGFGGIYGYTF TGTGCTAGTGGTTTTGGGGGGATCTATGGCTACACCTTC
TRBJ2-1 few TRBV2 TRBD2 CASMTSGILYNEQFF TGTGCCAGCATGACTAGCGGGATACTCTACAATGAGCAGTTCTTC
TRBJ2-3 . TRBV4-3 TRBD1 CASSPGQGTDTQYF TGCGCCAGCAGCCCGGGACAGGGCACAGATACGCAGTATTTT
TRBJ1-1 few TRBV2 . CASILDNGLEAFF TGTGCCAGCATTCTCGACAACGGACTTGAAGCTTTCTTT
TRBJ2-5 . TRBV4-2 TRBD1 CASSLTGGQETQYF TGTGCCAGCAGCCTGACAGGGGGACAAGAGACCCAGTACTTC
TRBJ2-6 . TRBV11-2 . CASSLVPPAGLGANVLTF TGTGCCAGCAGCTTAGTTCCCCCGGCAGGGTTAGGGGCCAACGTCCTGACTTTC
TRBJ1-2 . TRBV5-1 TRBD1 CASSRGQGSYGYTF TGCGCCAGCAGCCGCGGACAGGGAAGCTATGGCTACACCTTC
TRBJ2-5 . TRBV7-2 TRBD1 CASSPDRGRETQYF TGTGCCAGCAGCCCGGACAGGGGAAGGGAGACCCAGTACTTC
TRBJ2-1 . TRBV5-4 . CASSLGWEQFF TGTGCCAGCAGCTTGGGCTGGGAGCAGTTCTTC
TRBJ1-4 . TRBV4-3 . CASSQEGEGVNEKLFF TGCGCCAGCAGCCAAGAGGGGGAGGGGGTGAATGAAAAACTGTTTTTT
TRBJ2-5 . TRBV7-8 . CASSPQRIETQYF TGTGCCAGCAGCCCGCAGAGGATTGAGACCCAGTACTTC
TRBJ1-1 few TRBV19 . CASRRRGRTEAFF TGTGCCAGTCGCCGAAGGGGTCGCACTGAAGCTTTCTTT
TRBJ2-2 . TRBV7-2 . CASSTRSGELFF TGTGCCAGCAGCACTCGCTCCGGGGAGCTGTTTTTT
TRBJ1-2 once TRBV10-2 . CASSDRGGYGYTF TGCGCCAGCAGTGACAGGGGCGGCTATGGCTACACCTTC
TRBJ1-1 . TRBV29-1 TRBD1 CSVAGGGTEAFF TGCAGCGTTGCAGGGGGAGGCACTGAAGCTTTCTTT
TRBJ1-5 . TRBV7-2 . CASSLVENQPQHF TGTGCCAGCAGCTTAGTCGAGAATCAGCCCCAGCATTTT
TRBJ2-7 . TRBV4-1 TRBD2 CASSQGLAAGSYEQYF TGCGCCAGCAGCCAGGGTCTAGCGGCCGGCTCCTACGAGCAGTACTTC
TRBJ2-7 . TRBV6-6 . CASQWEGHAYEQYF TGTGCCTCCCAATGGGAGGGACATGCCTACGAGCAGTACTTC
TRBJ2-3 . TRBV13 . CASSLADFSYTQYF TGTGCCAGCAGCTTAGCCGACTTTTCTTATACGCAGTATTTT
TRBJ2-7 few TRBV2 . CASSRGGSYEQYF TGTGCCAGCAGTAGAGGGGGCTCCTACGAGCAGTACTTC
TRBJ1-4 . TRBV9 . CASSAGAFNEKLFF TGTGCCAGCAGCGCAGGAGCGTTTAATGAAAAACTGTTTTTT
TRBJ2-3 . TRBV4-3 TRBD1 CASSQDADRGVPDTQYF TGCGCCAGCAGCCAAGATGCGGACAGGGGTGTTCCAGATACGCAGTATTTT
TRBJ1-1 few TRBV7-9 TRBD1 CASSPTSGQRNTEAFF TGTGCCAGCAGCCCCACGTCGGGACAGAGGAACACTGAAGCTTTCTTT
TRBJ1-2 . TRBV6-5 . CASSYLGHPKGGYTF TGTGCCAGCAGTTATTTAGGACATCCCAAGGGTGGCTACACCTTC
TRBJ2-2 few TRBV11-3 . CASSSQNTGELFF TGTGCCAGCAGCTCCCAGAACACCGGGGAGCTGTTTTTT
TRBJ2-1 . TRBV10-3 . CAISDYRGMGNEQFF TGTGCCATCAGTGACTATCGGGGGATGGGGAATGAGCAGTTCTTC
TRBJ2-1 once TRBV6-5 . CATGGLSYNEQFF TGTGCGACGGGTGGCCTCTCCTACAATGAGCAGTTCTTC
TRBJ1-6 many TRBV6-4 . CASSELGDGNSPLHF TGTGCCAGCAGTGAGCTAGGGGATGGGAATTCACCCCTCCACTTT
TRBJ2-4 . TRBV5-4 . CASSLGGIGNIQYF TGTGCCAGCAGCTTGGGGGGGATTGGGAACATTCAGTACTTC
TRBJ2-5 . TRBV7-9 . CASQDQETQYF TGTGCCAGCCAGGATCAAGAGACCCAGTACTTC
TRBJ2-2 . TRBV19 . CASSMWGAGTGELFF TGTGCCAGTAGTATGTGGGGGGCAGGCACCGGGGAGCTGTTTTTT
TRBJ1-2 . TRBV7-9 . CASTYRGDEGYTF TGTGCCAGCACCTACCGGGGGGACGAAGGCTACACCTTC
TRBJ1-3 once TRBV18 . CASSPLNTGAGNTIYF TGTGCCAGCTCACCACTTAACACAGGAGCTGGAAACACCATATATTTT
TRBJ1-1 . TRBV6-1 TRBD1 CASSDYRGAEAFF TGTGCCAGCAGTGATTACAGGGGGGCTGAAGCTTTCTTT
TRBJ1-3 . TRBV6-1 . CASSPGPSGNTIYF TGTGCCAGCAGTCCAGGGCCCTCTGGAAACACCATATATTTT
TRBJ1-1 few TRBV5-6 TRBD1 CASSLGAQGGVTEAFF TGTGCCAGCAGCTTGGGTGCGCAGGGGGGAGTCACTGAAGCTTTCTTT
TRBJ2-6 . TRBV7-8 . CASSLETSAGANVLTF TGTGCCAGCAGCTTAGAGACTTCGGCTGGGGCCAACGTCCTGACTTTC
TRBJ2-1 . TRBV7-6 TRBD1 CASSFGRGRPNEQFF TGTGCCAGCAGCTTCGGCAGGGGGCGGCCTAATGAGCAGTTCTTC
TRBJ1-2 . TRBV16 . CASSQSRNGYTF TGTGCCAGCAGCCAATCCAGGAATGGCTACACCTTC
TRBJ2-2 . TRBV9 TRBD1 CASSVAGTGNPGELFF TGTGCCAGCAGCGTAGCTGGGACAGGTAATCCCGGGGAGCTGTTTTTT
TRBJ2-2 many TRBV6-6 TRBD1 CASSYQGETGELFF TGTGCCAGCAGTTACCAGGGGGAAACCGGGGAGCTGTTTTTT
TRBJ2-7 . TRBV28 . CASSSMSLAESSYEQYF TGTGCCAGCAGTTCGATGTCTTTGGCGGAGAGCTCCTACGAGCAGTACTTC
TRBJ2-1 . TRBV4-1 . CASSQEIPTGMNEQFF TGCGCCAGCAGCCAAGAAATCCCGACGGGGATGAATGAGCAGTTCTTC